The present entry profiles one T cell receptor (beta chain) with its context. The entry originates in a study of CD8 T cells in Susac syndrome. Reverse transcription of roughly 0.45 to 1 ug RNA used random hexamers. MiXCR, run by TCRdb on the immunoSEQ multiplex PCR reads, gives a single entry per CDR3 protein. Here the sample spans 120,000 or so distinct CDR3 sequences, around 94% being singletons. TCR beta sequences were obtained from blood CD8+ and CD4+ T cells. This clonotype originated in a human donor with Susac syndrome. The sample taken for sequencing was CD8+ T cells from PBMCs.

For the CDR3, the DNA is TGTGCCAGCAGCCAAGATAGTGTACTAGCGGGCGACAGCTCCTACGAGCAGTACTTC. It encodes CASSQDSVLAGDSSYEQYF. The rearrangement uses TRBV4-2 and TRBJ2-7; 9 nucleotides agree with TRBD2. The CDR3 extends over 19 amino acids. With V trimmed by 0 bases and J by 0 bases, 12 bases remained unmatched. Looked up from germline, CDR1 is LGHNA and CDR2 is YNFKEQ.